The TCR beta chain described here comes from a study of cytomegalovirus exposure and HLA in healthy donors. Study conclusions and caveats: Sequencing likely produced, as an artifact, a cluster of highly shared sequence variants.

The donors were healthy bone marrow donors. The PCR used 60 Vbeta and 13 Jbeta primers. The assay was immunoSEQ multiplex PCR, and TCRdb's table has in-frame clones only and misses some. The table has 240,000 or so clones, about 81% seen once. The CDR3 totals 16 residues. V lost 3 bases and J 3 bases, leaving 14 bases between the germline ends. CDR1 and CDR2 (germline): KGHSH, LQKENI. Points on this clone: Its antigen is currently unknown.

The V call is TRBV18, the J call TRBJ2-2; maybe TRBD1 (6 bases). The sample consisted of PBMCs. The sequence came from a woman aged 55-69 years in good health and CMV-seropositive. CDR3: CASSPGKQGHTGELFF. CDR3 nucleotide sequence: TGTGCCAGCTCACCGGGGAAACAGGGACACACCGGGGAGCTGTTTTTT.